The rows below give T cell receptor beta chains drawn from one sample of a study of CXCR3-negative and CXCR3-positive naive CD8 T cells. TCRdb reprocessed the 5' RACE reads and keeps a single row for each CDR3 protein, giving no DNA. In all, the sample yields 50,000 to 75,000 distinct CDR3 sequences. Sequencing input: naive CXCR3- CD8+ T cells from blood. The receptors stem from a human donor in good health. Some clones in this sample may be carry-over from other donors' samples. CDR3s include the opening cysteine and the closing phenylalanine or tryptophan. The order of the fields is V gene, J gene, clone size, CDR3 protein. Clone size is not always given. Where it is, it says once, few, many or a class for expanded clones.

>TRBV29-1|TRBJ2-7|.
CSSRDTYEQYF
>TRBV14|TRBJ2-7|.
CASSPSGHEQYF
>TRBV28|TRBJ2-7|.
CASSRPSYEQYF
>TRBV20-1|TRBJ1-1|.
CSASPGGTEAFF
>TRBV27|TRBJ2-7|.
CASRTGYYEQYF
>TRBV19|TRBJ2-4|.
CASAGPDIQYF
>TRBV7-9|TRBJ1-1|.
CASSLPGQGIAMNTEAFF
>TRBV20-1|TRBJ1-1|.
CSARDLRGITEAFF
>TRBV7-9|TRBJ2-7|.
CASSPPGLANEQYF
>TRBV28|TRBJ2-5|.
CASSLIRELQETQYF
>TRBV3-1|TRBJ2-1|.
CASSQDLAYEQFF
>TRBV29-1|TRBJ1-1|.
CSVHRVSEAFF
>TRBV29-1|TRBJ2-1|.
CSVELDGGTNEQFF
>TRBV7-8|TRBJ2-7|.
CASSTPTGNEQYF
>TRBV4-3|TRBJ1-6|.
CASSHDFVEGRYSPLHF
>TRBV29-1|TRBJ1-2|.
CSVDAGLYGYTF
>TRBV4-1|TRBJ2-1|.
CASSADPRTYNEQFF
>TRBV7-6|TRBJ2-3|.
CASSPGTGNPLTDTQYF
>TRBV15|TRBJ2-1|.
CATSRDGGGWYNEQFF
>TRBV29-1|TRBJ2-1|.
CSVETTVNNEQFF
>TRBV20-1|TRBJ2-1|.
CSALGQGPSYNEQFF
>TRBV28|TRBJ2-1|.
CASSWTSGDILSSYHEQFF
>TRBV20-1|TRBJ2-1|.
CSARDLPRGYEQFF
>TRBV12-3/TRBV12-4|TRBJ1-5|.
CASRSPFQPQHF
>TRBV29-1|TRBJ2-2|.
CSVMMPSTPSGELFF
>TRBV18|TRBJ2-7|.
CASSPSEGGLFLNYEQYF
>TRBV5-1|TRBJ1-6|.
CASSYGQDFNSPLHF
>TRBV12-3/TRBV12-4|TRBJ1-5|.
CASSGDDAQPQHF
>TRBV29-1|TRBJ2-2|.
CSVGVRGGPNTGELFF
>TRBV7-8|TRBJ2-2|.
CASSPRQGMGTGELFF
>TRBV7-8|TRBJ1-1|.
CASSVGPGRNTEAFF
>TRBV7-6|TRBJ2-1|.
CASSLARTGDYNEQFF
>TRBV9|TRBJ2-1|.
CASSARNNEQFF
>TRBV5-8|TRBJ2-7|medium-sized
CASSFRVPQTAVYEQYF
>TRBV5-5|TRBJ2-1|.
CASSLSTHNEQFF
>TRBV7-6|TRBJ1-5|.
CASSPRPVSNQPQHF
>TRBV7-9|TRBJ2-1|.
CASSPLTSGGPNEQFF
>TRBV3-1|TRBJ2-7|.
CASSPTADLAVWYEQYF
>TRBV27|TRBJ2-1|.
CASRLGQALYNEQFF
>TRBV7-2|TRBJ1-6|.
CASSISLDRDRAGWPLHF
>TRBV28|TRBJ2-7|.
CASTYRGVTYEQYF
>TRBV29-1|TRBJ1-1|.
CSVARDTEAFF
>TRBV7-9|TRBJ2-4|.
CASSQDTIAKNIQYF
>TRBV15|TRBJ2-3|.
CATSREGTGSRLDTQYF
>TRBV21-1|TRBJ1-1|.
CASSGAASHMNTEAFF
>TRBV6-2/TRBV6-3|TRBJ2-7|.
CASSYLGTGSYEQYF
>TRBV7-2|TRBJ2-1|.
CASSLEPGLANNEQFF
>TRBV7-9|TRBJ2-3|.
CASSPTSGSTDTQYF
>TRBV27|TRBJ1-6|.
CASSIQHNSPLHF
>TRBV15|TRBJ1-5|.
CATSRDGTANQPQHF
>TRBV5-1|TRBJ1-1|.
CASSRRTGMNTEAFF